The 16 T cell receptor beta chains reported below all come from one sample, sequenced in a study of cytomegalovirus exposure and HLA in healthy donors. With 60 Vbeta and 13 Jbeta primers, the PCR was carried out. This table comes from immunoSEQ multiplex PCR, and its TCRdb copy is limited to in-frame clones, with some not included. Among 150,000 to 200,000 clones listed, 77% were seen once. What was sequenced was PBMCs. Source of these receptors: a female donor in good health and CMV-seronegative.

This rearrangement joins TRBV15 to TRBJ2-6, with 9 bases fitting TRBD2. The V and J ends lost 6 bases and 1 base, in that order; junction bases with no gene match: 7. Germline CDR1 reads LNHNV; CDR2 reads YYDKDF (reference sequence). The CDR3 has 17 amino acids. Here the CDR3 DNA reads TGTGCCACCAGTTTACCGGGACTAGCTTCTGGGGCCAACGTCCTGACTTTC. Its translation: CATSLPGLASGANVLTF.

A single count supports this clone. The CDR3 DNA reads as TGCAGCGTTGGGACTAGCGGGTACGAGCAGTACTTC. Its translation is CSVGTSGYEQYF. The chain joins TRBV29-1 to TRBJ2-7, with 11 bases that match TRBD2. The V and J ends lost 4 bases and 4 bases, in that order; junction bases with no gene match: 0. The CDR3 loop spans 12 amino acids. Germline CDR1 reads SQVTM; CDR2 reads ANQGSEA.

Only a few counts were recorded for this clone. At one end, the junction sequence differs from germline, possibly due to a read error. This chain joins TRBV7-9 and TRBJ1-1, with D hard to call. Looked up from germline, CDR1 is SEHNR and CDR2 is FQNEAQ (reference sequence). The CDR3 extends over 13 amino acids. The CDR3 nucleotides read TGTTCCAGCAAGCTTGGCGGGAACACTGAAGCTTTCTTT. This translates into CSSKLGGNTEAFF.

V and J are TRBV11-2 and TRBJ2-5, with 11 bases matching TRBD2. The germline V gene has CDR1 SGHAT and CDR2 FQNNGV. V trimming: 0 bases; J trimming: 6 bases; junction bases outside the gene matches: 12. The CDR3 is made up of 18 amino acids. CDR3 DNA sequence: TGTGCCAGCAGCTTAGATCTAGGCGGTCTAGCGGGGGGAAAGACCCAGTACTTC. It translates to CASSLDLGGLAGGKTQYF. Full variable domain (remainder filled in from reference TRBV11-2 and TRBJ2-5): EAGVAQSPRYKIIEKRQSVAFWCNPISGHATLYWYQQILGQGPKLLIQFQNNGVVDDSQLPKDRFSAERLKGVDSTLKIQPAKLEDSAVYLCASSLDLGGLAGGKTQYFGPGTRLLVL.

This rearrangement joins TRBV6-5 to TRBJ1-2, with TRBD1 matching over 7 bases. The CDR3 covers 13 residues. V shed 2 bases, J shed 8 bases, and the junction held 5 bases outside the gene matches. Germline CDR1 and CDR2: MNHEY and SVGAGI. This CDR3 is CASSYEDRKGYTF. The CDR3 bases are TGTGCCAGCAGTTACGAGGACAGGAAAGGCTACACCTTC.

The chain employs TRBV29-1 and TRBJ1-3; D not resolved. Germline V gene data show CDR1 as SQVTM and CDR2 as ANQGSEA. The V end was cut by 4 bases, the J end by 5 bases, with 6 bases between. This CDR3 has 11 residues. The CDR3 here is CSVVRRNTIYF. For the CDR3, the DNA is TGCAGCGTTGTCCGTAGAAACACCATATATTTT.

The V call is TRBV27, the J call TRBJ1-2, with D maybe TRBD1 (5 bases). Germline CDR1 reads MNHEY; CDR2 reads SMNVEV (reference sequence). Trimming removed 3 bases at V and 4 bases at J, with 12 bases between. The CDR3 length is 14 residues. The CDR3 region has the DNA TGTGCCAGCAGTTTTGCAGGGTCGGCCTATGGCTACACCTTC. This codes for CASSFAGSAYGYTF.

The V and J genes are TRBV7-9 and TRBJ2-1; 9 nucleotides match TRBD2. CDR3 length equals 16 residues. V lost 2 bases to trimming and J lost 10 bases; unmatched junction nucleotides: 12. The germline gives CDR1 SEHNR, CDR2 FQNEAQ (reference sequence). The CDR3 region is CASSLPQRGVLGEQFF. The DNA for the CDR3 is TGTGCCAGCAGCTTACCACAGCGGGGGGTTCTGGGGGAGCAGTTCTTC.

The chain is built from TRBV29-1 and TRBJ1-2; possible D gene TRBD1, 5 bases. CDR3 length: 17 amino acids. The germline gives CDR1 SQVTM, CDR2 ANQGSEA. The ends were cut back, 5 bases at V and 0 bases at J, with 22 bases in the middle. The CDR3 loop is CSVSPRGSGKANYGYTF. DNA for the CDR3: TGCAGCGTTTCCCCTCGGGGGTCAGGGAAGGCTAACTATGGCTACACCTTC. The variable domain in full, completed from reference TRBV29-1 and TRBJ1-2, reads SAVISQKPSRDICQRGTSLTIQCQVDSQVTMMFWYRQQPGQSLTLIATANQGSEATYESGFVIDKFPISRPNLTFSTLTVSNMSPEDSSIYLCSVSPRGSGKANYGYTFGSGTRLTVV.

This clone appeared a few times. The rearrangement links TRBV5-6 to TRBJ1-1; a possible D gene is TRBD1 (6 bases). Per germline, CDR1 SGHDT and CDR2 YYEEEE. This CDR3 is 16 amino acids long. Trimming shortened V by 4 bases and J by 4 bases, and 20 bases separated the two germline ends. In DNA form, the CDR3 reads TGTGCCAGCAGCCTCTATCGGGGAGGGGGGACCACTGAAGCTTTCTTT. It specifies CASSLYRGGGTTEAFF.

The chain carries TRBV7-9 and TRBJ1-5; 7 bases map to TRBD1. The V gene's germline CDR1 is SEHNR and CDR2 FQNEAQ (reference sequence). J gave up 1 base and V 1 base, and 7 bases lay outside the gene matches. This CDR3 region has 17 residues. The CDR3 is CASSLGWTGGSNQPQHF. As DNA, the CDR3 is TGTGCCAGCAGCTTAGGTTGGACAGGCGGGAGCAATCAGCCCCAGCATTTT.

CDR3: CASSHKTGYNEQFF. Here the CDR3 DNA reads TGTGCCAGCAGTCATAAAACGGGCTACAATGAGCAGTTCTTC. This chain connects TRBV2 to TRBJ2-1; D gene uncertain. Germline CDR1 reads SNHLY; CDR2 reads FYNNEI. Trimming stripped 5 bases from V and 3 bases from J, with 11 bases between. The CDR3 length is 14 residues.

This sequence joins TRBV5-1 and TRBJ2-7, with D maybe TRBD1 (6 bases). Germline assignment: CDR1 SGHRS and CDR2 YFSETQ. Trimming stripped 0 bases from V and 4 bases from J, with 11 bases between. CDR3 size: 14 residues. The CDR3 DNA follows: TGCGCCAGCAGCTTGGCACAGGGACGGTACGAGCAGTACTTC. It specifies CASSLAQGRYEQYF.

This clone was seen a single time. This chain links TRBV7-6 with TRBJ2-1, with 7 positions matching TRBD2. V shed 1 base, J shed 8 bases, and the junction held 8 bases outside the gene matches. Germline lookup yields CDR1 SGHVS and CDR2 FNYEAQ. The CDR3 is made up of 15 amino acids. CDR3 nucleotides: TGTGCCAGCAGCTTAGGAGGCGGGAGTCAGGATGAGCAGTTCTTC. Translation gives CASSLGGGSQDEQFF.

The rearrangement joins TRBV7-2 to TRBJ1-1; D is possibly TRBD1 (5 bases). With 3 bases removed from V and 5 bases from J, the gap between germline ends came to 22 bases. This CDR3 is 17 amino acids long. CDR1 is SGHTA and CDR2 is FQGNSA in the germline V gene. For the CDR3, the DNA is TGTGCCAGCAGCTTTACAGGCGGCGCAGCAGGAGGGACTGAAGCTTTCTTT. Translating gives CASSFTGGAAGGTEAFF. Together with reference TRBV7-2 and TRBJ1-1, the CDR3 gives the full variable domain: GAGVSQSPSNKVTEKGKDVELRCDPISGHTALYWYRQSLGQGLEFLIYFQGNSAPDKSGLPSDRFSAERTGGSVSTLTIQRTQQEDSAVYLCASSFTGGAAGGTEAFFGQGTRLTVV.

This clone came up once. This chain connects TRBV28 to TRBJ2-3; D perhaps matches TRBD1 (5 bases). This CDR3 is 15 amino acids long. CDR1 and CDR2 (germline): MDHEN, SYDVKM. V lost 3 bases, J lost 5 bases, and 15 bases lay in between. CDR3 in amino acids: CASSFSGASEDTQYF. The CDR3 DNA is TGTGCCAGCAGTTTTAGTGGGGCTTCCGAAGATACGCAGTATTTT.